Shown below are 28 T cell receptor beta chains from a single sample sequenced in a study of CD8 T cells in ankylosing spondylitis. TCRdb reanalysed the 5' RACE reads using MiXCR and keeps one entry per CDR3 protein. The sample lists about 250,000 distinct CDR3 sequences; 15% to 20% were seen once. The specimen was blood, either unsorted or a sorted T cell fraction (not recorded which). Receptor source: a male donor with ankylosing spondylitis or in good health (not recorded which).

The table lists this clonotype with many counts. The J gene is TRBJ2-7, the V gene TRBV2; D not certain. Trimming pared 3 bases from V and 5 bases from J, leaving 14 bases between. Germline V gives CDR1 SNHLY, CDR2 FYNNEI. The CDR3 has 14 amino acids. CDR3 bases: TGTGCCAGCAGTGATTATGAACGGCCACACGAGCAGTACTTC. It specifies CASSDYERPHEQYF. The full variable domain, rest sourced from reference TRBV2 and TRBJ2-7, is EPEVTQTPSHQVTQMGQEVILRCVPISNHLYFYWYRQILGQKVEFLVSFYNNEISEKSEIFDDQFSVERPDGSNFTLKIRSTKLEDSAMYFCASSDYERPHEQYFGPGTRLTVT.

This clonotype was seen only a few times. The chain carries TRBV27 and TRBJ2-1; the match to TRBD2 covers 16 bases. Germline-derived CDR1 and CDR2 are MNHEY and SMNVEV (reference sequence). This CDR3 has 17 amino acids. The V segment lost 4 bases and the J segment 4 bases; nucleotides outside the gene matches: 4. The CDR3 sequence is CASSSGLAGGRYNEQFF. CDR3 nucleotide sequence: TGTGCCAGCAGTTCGGGACTAGCGGGAGGGCGGTACAATGAGCAGTTCTTC.

The table lists this clonotype with many counts. V is TRBV4-2 and J is TRBJ2-1; TRBD2 is a possible D gene (5 bases). The CDR3 spans 13 residues. The V gene's germline CDR1 is LGHNA and CDR2 YNFKEQ. With 0 bases removed from V and 8 bases from J, the gap between germline ends came to 8 bases. CDR3 in DNA: TGTGCCAGCAGCCAAGATGGAGGTCATGAGCAGTTCTTC. Translation: CASSQDGGHEQFF.

This clonotype occurred once. This chain connects TRBV2 to TRBJ2-5, with no clear D. Trimming took 6 bases from V and 4 from J, leaving 15 bases between them. This CDR3 is 14 amino acids long. Per germline, CDR1 SNHLY and CDR2 FYNNEI. CDR3 coding DNA: TGTGCCAGCAGCCCCCGGACGGGCCCAGAGACCCAGTACTTC. It encodes CASSPRTGPETQYF.

The chain recombines TRBV27 with TRBJ1-2; D is perhaps TRBD1 (5 bases). The CDR3 length is 13 residues. Trimming stripped 5 bases from V and 4 bases from J, with 11 bases between. Germline values: CDR1 MNHEY, CDR2 SMNVEV (reference sequence). This CDR3 is CASSPRGGYGYTF. The CDR3 nucleotides read TGTGCCAGCAGTCCCCGGGGGGGCTATGGCTACACCTTC.

In this sample, this clonotype turned up many times. The genes are TRBV7-9 and TRBJ2-5; D unclear. V was trimmed by 9 bases and J by 4 bases, leaving 18 bases between them. The CDR3 runs 14 residues. The germline V gene has CDR1 SEHNR and CDR2 FQNEAQ (reference sequence). CDR3 sequence reads: CASLSGASGETQYF. The CDR3 DNA follows: TGTGCCAGTCTATCTGGAGCGTCAGGAGAGACCCAGTACTTC.

This clonotype was found a few times. The V call is TRBV12-3 or TRBV12-4, the J call TRBJ2-1; D may match TRBD1 or TRBD2 (6 bases each). CDR3 length: 15 residues. V lost 5 bases to trimming and J lost 3 bases, with 14 bases between them. The CDR3 region is CASSTLGGIYNEQFF. CDR3 bases: TGTGCCAGCAGTACCCTAGGGGGGATCTACAATGAGCAGTTCTTC.

This clonotype has ten or more counts. The CDR3 DNA reads TGTGCCAGCAGCGTAACCGGGACAGGTAGTTCTGAAGCTTTCTTT. It is translated as CASSVTGTGSSEAFF. The chain employs TRBV9 and TRBJ1-1; 8 nucleotides agree with TRBD1. This CDR3 spans 15 amino acids. Germline V CDR1 and CDR2: SGDLS, YYNGEE. V was pared by 1 base and J by 6 bases, with 8 bases of the junction left unmatched.

This clonotype was seen more than once but under ten times. The chain has TRBV12-3 or TRBV12-4 and TRBJ2-1; 9 positions agree with TRBD2. V lost 3 bases, J lost 10 bases, and 10 bases stayed unmatched. The CDR3 loop spans 15 amino acids. As DNA, the CDR3 is TGTGCCAGCAGTTTTGGTCCTAGCGGGATTATGGAGCAGTTCTTC. It yields the protein CASSFGPSGIMEQFF.

Many counts were recorded for this clonotype. V gene TRBV5-1 combines with J gene TRBJ2-1; TRBD2 is a possible D gene (5 bases). Germline CDR1 reads SGHRS; CDR2 reads YFSETQ. V was shortened by 1 base and J by 8 bases, with 13 bases between the two germline ends. CDR3 length equals 14 residues. CDR3 loop: CASSLWASSDEQFF. Written as DNA, the CDR3 is TGCGCCAGCAGCTTGTGGGCTAGCAGCGATGAGCAGTTCTTC.

The chain joins TRBV5-4 to TRBJ1-1, with D maybe TRBD1 (5 bases). Germline V lookup: CDR1 SGHNT, CDR2 YYREEE (reference sequence). V was trimmed by 5 bases and J by 1 base, leaving 9 bases between them. The CDR3 length is 13 residues. CDR3 nucleotides: TGTGCCAGCAGGAATACAGGGAACACTGAAGCTTTCTTT. Residues: CASRNTGNTEAFF.

The V gene is TRBV29-1, the J gene TRBJ2-7; D is unresolved. Germline CDR1 SQVTM, CDR2 ANQGSEA. Trimming cost V 6 bases and J 2 bases, with 11 bases left between them. The CDR3 consists of 12 residues. The CDR3 protein is CSVIGETYEQYF. The CDR3 DNA reads TGCAGCGTGATTGGGGAAACCTACGAGCAGTACTTC.

The table lists this clonotype with a few counts. This chain uses TRBV4-3 with TRBJ2-7; D is unresolved. The V gene's germline CDR1 is LGHNA and CDR2 YSLEER. Trimming took off 0 bases at V and 3 bases at J, with 21 bases between the two ends. The CDR3 is made up of 18 amino acids. The CDR3 DNA follows: TGCGCCAGCAGCCAAGATGTCGTGGTTGCCGCAGGAAGCTACGAGCAGTACTTC. It yields the protein CASSQDVVVAAGSYEQYF.

This clonotype was seen only a few times. J is TRBJ2-7 and V is TRBV19; perhaps TRBD1 as D (6 bases). CDR3 length equals 14 residues. Trimming pared 4 bases from V and 5 bases from J, leaving 15 bases between. Germline V CDR1 and CDR2: LNHDA, SQIVND (reference sequence). In DNA form, the CDR3 reads TGTGCCAGTAGTAGCCACGACAGGTCCCACGAGCAGTACTTC. Residues: CASSSHDRSHEQYF.

The J gene is TRBJ2-1, the V gene TRBV11-2, with TRBD2 matching 12 bases. J was trimmed by 6 bases and V by 5 bases; bases with no gene match: 8. This CDR3 region has 16 residues. Germline lookup yields CDR1 SGHAT and CDR2 FQNNGV. The CDR3 loop reads CASSPQTSGSLNEQFF. In DNA, the CDR3 is TGTGCCAGCAGCCCACAGACTAGCGGGAGTCTCAATGAGCAGTTCTTC.

This clonotype occurred many times. The rearrangement links TRBV4-2 to TRBJ2-1; D is ambiguous. The CDR3 runs 13 residues. CDR1 is LGHNA and CDR2 is YNFKEQ in the germline V gene. The ends were cut back, 0 bases at V and 8 bases at J, with 8 bases in the middle. The CDR3 is CASSQEVVDEQFF. In DNA, the CDR3 is TGTGCCAGCAGCCAAGAGGTCGTGGATGAGCAGTTCTTC.

This clonotype was seen a few times. This sequence joins TRBV4-2 and TRBJ2-2; possibly TRBD1 for D (6 bases). CDR3 length: 17 amino acids. CDR1 and CDR2 (germline): LGHNA, YNFKEQ. The V end lost 0 bases, the J end lost 4 bases, and 15 bases lay between the germline ends. The CDR3 reads CASSQERGSRSTGELFF. CDR3 DNA sequence: TGTGCCAGCAGCCAAGAGAGGGGGAGCCGCAGCACCGGGGAGCTGTTTTTT.

This clonotype has more than one count but fewer than ten. The rearrangement links TRBV4-1 to TRBJ2-3, with TRBD2 matching 9 bases. The CDR3 extends over 16 amino acids. Germline V CDR1 and CDR2: MGHRA, YSYEKL. The J segment lost 0 bases and the V segment lost 0 bases, leaving 1 base of the junction unmatched. The CDR3 protein is CASSQDLAGSTDTQYF. The CDR3 nucleotides are TGCGCCAGCAGCCAAGATCTAGCGGGGAGCACAGATACGCAGTATTTT.

The count of this clonotype is one. The chain recombines TRBV7-6 with TRBJ2-2; TRBD1 matches 12 bases. The CDR3 runs to 16 residues. The V gene end was trimmed by 1 base and the J gene end by 8 bases; junction bases not matched to a gene: 5. Per germline, CDR1 SGHVS and CDR2 FNYEAQ. The CDR3 DNA is TGTGCCAGCAGCTTAGGGGACAGGGGGCGCATTGGGGAGCTGTTTTTT. Amino acid sequence: CASSLGDRGRIGELFF.

This clonotype was recorded many times. The chain carries TRBV29-1 and TRBJ1-2; D might be TRBD1 (6 bases). The CDR3 contains 12 residues. Germline lookup yields CDR1 SQVTM and CDR2 ANQGSEA. Trimming took 5 bases from V and 4 from J, leaving 11 bases between them. CDR3 sequence (DNA): TGCAGCGTTCTAACAGGGATCTATGGCTACACCTTC. Its translation: CSVLTGIYGYTF.

This clonotype was counted a few times. The CDR3 here is CASSFHLSGSYEQYF. The DNA of the CDR3 is TGTGCCAGCAGTTTTCATCTATCGGGCTCCTACGAGCAGTACTTC. This rearrangement joins TRBV12-3 or TRBV12-4 to TRBJ2-7; D gene unclear. There are 15 residues in the CDR3. V lost 3 bases and J 0 bases, leaving 12 bases between the germline ends.

The chain links TRBV27 to TRBJ2-7, with 12 bases matching TRBD2. The germline gives CDR1 MNHEY, CDR2 SMNVEV (reference sequence). Losses at the gene ends were 5 bases for V and 6 bases for J; bases not matched to a gene: 5. The CDR3 contains 14 residues. The CDR3 loop reads CASSQRTSGIEQYF. The CDR3 DNA follows: TGTGCCAGCAGTCAACGGACTAGCGGGATCGAGCAGTACTTC.

V and J are TRBV7-9 and TRBJ2-1, with TRBD2 matching over 15 bases. Germline V gene sequence: CDR1 SEHNR, CDR2 FQNEAQ (reference sequence). V shed 5 bases and J 15 bases; nucleotides not matched to a gene: 11. This CDR3 is 15 amino acids long. Here the CDR3 reads CASSGGTSGGSLGFF. DNA for the CDR3: TGTGCCAGCAGCGGAGGGACTAGCGGGGGGAGCCTGGGGTTCTTC.

This clonotype was seen more than once but under ten times. The CDR3 region is CASSVGRASTDTQYF. In DNA form, the CDR3 reads TGTGCCAGCAGCGTAGGCAGGGCTAGCACAGATACGCAGTATTTT. The V gene is TRBV9, the J gene TRBJ2-3, with TRBD1 as a possible D gene (5 bases). From germline, CDR1 is SGDLS and CDR2 YYNGEE. The CDR3 is 15 residues long. V was trimmed by 0 bases and J by 0 bases, leaving 8 bases between them. Together with reference TRBV9 and TRBJ2-3, the CDR3 gives the full variable domain: DSGVTQTPKHLITATGQRVTLRCSPRSGDLSVYWYQQSLDQGLQFLIQYYNGEERAKGNILERFSAQQFPDLHSELNLSSLELGDSALYFCASSVGRASTDTQYFGPGTRLTVL.

V gene TRBV29-1 combines with J gene TRBJ2-5; D is uncertain. V was pared by 1 base and J by 2 bases, with 11 bases between. CDR3 length: 14 amino acids. Germline CDR1 SQVTM, CDR2 ANQGSEA. This CDR3 is CSVEGATEQETQYF. The CDR3 DNA sequence: TGCAGCGTTGAAGGAGCGACCGAACAAGAGACCCAGTACTTC.

This clonotype was detected ten times or more. This chain connects TRBV4-2 to TRBJ1-1; D remains ambiguous. Germline values: CDR1 LGHNA, CDR2 YNFKEQ. V lost 0 bases to trimming and J lost 8 bases, with 7 bases between them. CDR3 length: 12 amino acids. The CDR3: CASSQDTREAFF. The CDR3 coding sequence is TGTGCCAGCAGCCAAGATACCCGGGAAGCTTTCTTT.

This chain uses TRBV20-1 with TRBJ2-5; 12 bases line up with TRBD1. With 6 bases clipped from V and 5 bases from J, the junction kept 7 bases outside the gene matches. The CDR3 runs to 14 residues. CDR1 and CDR2 from the germline V gene are DFQATT and SNEGSKA (reference sequence). The CDR3 is CSAGTGGFDETQYF. CDR3 in DNA: TGCAGTGCCGGGACAGGGGGCTTCGATGAGACCCAGTACTTC.

This clonotype has more than one count but fewer than ten. This chain connects TRBV28 to TRBJ2-3; no firm D call. The CDR3 is 14 amino acids. Trimming pared 4 bases from V and 1 base from J, leaving 9 bases between. Germline V gives CDR1 MDHEN, CDR2 SYDVKM. The CDR3 region has the DNA TGTGCCAGCAGTTATCCAGCTGGCACAGATACGCAGTATTTT. Translation gives CASSYPAGTDTQYF.